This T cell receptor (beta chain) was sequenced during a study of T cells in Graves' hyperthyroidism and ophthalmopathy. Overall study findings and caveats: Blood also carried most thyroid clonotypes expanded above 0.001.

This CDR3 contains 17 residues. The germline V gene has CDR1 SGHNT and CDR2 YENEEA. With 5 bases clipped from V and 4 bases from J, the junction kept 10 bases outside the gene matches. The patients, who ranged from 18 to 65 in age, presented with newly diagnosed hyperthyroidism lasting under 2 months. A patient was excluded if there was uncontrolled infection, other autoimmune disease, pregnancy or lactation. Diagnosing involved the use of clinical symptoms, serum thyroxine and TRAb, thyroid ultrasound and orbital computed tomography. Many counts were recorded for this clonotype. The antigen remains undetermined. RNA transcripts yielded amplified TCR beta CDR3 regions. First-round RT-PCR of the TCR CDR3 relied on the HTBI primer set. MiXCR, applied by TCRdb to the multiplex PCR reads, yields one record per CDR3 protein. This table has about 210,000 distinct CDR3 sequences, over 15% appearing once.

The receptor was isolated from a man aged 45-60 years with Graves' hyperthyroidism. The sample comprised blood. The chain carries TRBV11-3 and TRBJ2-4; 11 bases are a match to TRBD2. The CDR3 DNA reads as TGTGCCAGCAGCCCCCGAGGGACTAGCGGAGTTAAAAACATTCAGTACTTC. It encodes CASSPRGTSGVKNIQYF.